The table lists the clone carrying this T cell receptor beta chain with a count of one. Its antigen remains unidentified. Germline CDR1 is LGHNA and CDR2 is YNFKEQ. Trimming left V 3 bases short and J 2 bases short, with 14 bases between. The CDR3 has 15 amino acids. Data came from immunoSEQ multiplex PCR; TCRdb stores just in-frame clones and leaves some out. This table holds tens of thousands of clones, roughly 94% found once. The data are from a study of cytomegalovirus exposure and HLA in healthy donors. Looking at the study overall: The 100 to 150 validation repertoires used the same platform as the roughly 620 first-cohort repertoires, a later analysis reported. General study results and limits: That first-cohort TCR clusters tended to co-occur in the 100 to 150 validation repertoires was found in a later analysis.

The TCR originated in a woman younger than 35 in good health and CMV-seropositive. The gene calls are TRBV4-2 and TRBJ2-7; a weak D match, TRBD1 (5 bases). The specimen was PBMCs. CDR3 in DNA: TGTGCCAGCAGCCAGGACCGAGACAGAGCCTACGAGCAGTACTTC. Amino acids: CASSQDRDRAYEQYF.